This is a list of T cell receptor beta chains from one sample in a study of T-cell memory formation after mild COVID-19. TCRdb passed the 5' RACE reads through MiXCR, listing each CDR3 protein once. The top ten clones hold less than 55% of a sample with 80,000 to 95,000 distinct CDR3 sequences, around a quarter of them seen once. Input material: PBMCs or a T cell subset sorted from them (not recorded which). These TCRs come from a man between 18 and 29 years old who had mild COVID-19 (a few samples of this study predate the infection). Cell type and time point are not known. The CDR3 runs from the conserved cysteine through the conserved F or W. Each record gives: J gene, CDR3 length, D gene, V gene, clone size, CDR3 protein, CDR3 DNA. The D gene is left open where the match is weak. Size is omitted from some rows. Given values are once, few, many or a class for expanded clones.

>TRBJ2-7|12|.|TRBV28|.
CASSRGLSEQYF
TGTGCCAGCAGTCGAGGGCTGTCCGAGCAGTACTTC
>TRBJ2-5|15|.|TRBV7-9|.
CASSRIYRDQETQYF
TGTGCCAGCAGCCGAATCTACAGGGACCAAGAGACCCAGTACTTC
>TRBJ1-4|12|.|TRBV3-1|.
CASSPEGRGLFF
TGTGCCAGCAGCCCGGAGGGAAGGGGACTGTTTTTT
>TRBJ1-5|13|.|TRBV28|.
CASSLLGNQPQHF
TGTGCCAGCAGTTTGCTGGGCAATCAGCCCCAGCATTTT
>TRBJ1-2|16|.|TRBV7-9|.
CASSTSLKRTDYGYTF
TGTGCCAGCAGCACGTCCCTTAAACGGACGGATTATGGCTACACCTTC
>TRBJ2-7|16|.|TRBV3-1|.
CASSHIGRGPNYEQYF
TGTGCCAGCAGCCACATCGGAAGGGGACCCAACTACGAGCAGTACTTC
>TRBJ1-1|13|TRBD1|TRBV7-9|few
CASSGTGKVKAFF
TGTGCCAGCAGCGGGACAGGGAAGGTGAAAGCTTTCTTT
>TRBJ1-4|15|TRBD1|TRBV4-3|.
CASSQGQGGREKLFF
TGCGCCAGCAGCCAAGGACAGGGTGGGAGGGAAAAACTGTTTTTT
>TRBJ1-1|16|TRBD1|TRBV12-3/TRBV12-4|.
CASSPFWGQGLTEAFF
TGTGCCAGCAGCCCCTTTTGGGGACAGGGTTTGACTGAAGCTTTCTTT
>TRBJ1-2|13|.|TRBV27|.
CASSLGGANGYTF
TGTGCCAGCAGTTTAGGGGGGGCGAACGGCTACACCTTC
>TRBJ1-6|13|.|TRBV6-2/TRBV6-3|few
CASSSFVGPPLHF
TGTGCCAGCAGTTCGTTCGTCGGCCCACCCCTCCACTTT
>TRBJ2-1|12|.|TRBV12-3/TRBV12-4|.
CASSDPGDEQFF
TGTGCCAGCAGTGACCCAGGGGATGAGCAGTTCTTC
>TRBJ2-1|19|TRBD1|TRBV7-9|few
CASSQVGQGVSRAYNEQFF
TGTGCCAGCAGCCAAGTGGGACAGGGGGTGTCTCGGGCCTACAATGAGCAGTTCTTC
>TRBJ2-2|17|.|TRBV4-1|.
CASSREGRSPNTGELFF
TGCGCCAGCAGCCGAGAAGGACGGAGCCCAAACACCGGGGAGCTGTTTTTT
>TRBJ1-1|13|TRBD1|TRBV27|.
CASSSRDSLEAFF
TGTGCCAGCAGTTCCCGGGACAGCCTGGAAGCTTTCTTT
>TRBJ2-2|14|.|TRBV15|.
CATSRLGEAGELFF
TGTGCCACCAGCAGACTAGGGGAGGCCGGGGAGCTGTTTTTT
>TRBJ2-2|16|TRBD1|TRBV7-7|.
CASSLRTGRITGELFF
TGTGCCAGCAGCCTAAGGACAGGGCGAATCACCGGGGAGCTGTTTTTT
>TRBJ1-3|15|.|TRBV11-2|few
CASSLVPGSGNTIYF
TGTGCCAGCAGCTTAGTACCCGGGAGTGGAAACACCATATATTTT
>TRBJ1-3|12|.|TRBV29-1|.
CSVGGTGNTIYF
TGCAGCGTTGGGGGGACTGGAAACACCATATATTTT
>TRBJ1-2|14|.|TRBV7-9|.
CASSSTLGLYGYTF
TGTGCCAGCAGCTCCACTTTAGGGCTCTATGGCTACACCTTC
>TRBJ2-1|16|.|TRBV27|few
CASSFGGAYSYNEQFF
TGTGCCAGCAGTTTCGGGGGCGCCTACTCCTACAATGAGCAGTTCTTC
>TRBJ2-3|15|.|TRBV15|.
CATSRDPGHADTQYF
TGTGCCACCAGCAGAGACCCGGGGCATGCAGATACGCAGTATTTT
>TRBJ2-3|15|.|TRBV4-3|.
CASSHMPTLTDTQYF
TGCGCCAGCAGCCACATGCCGACCCTCACAGATACGCAGTATTTT
>TRBJ2-1|16|TRBD2|TRBV4-1|few
CASSQDASGGHNEQFF
TGCGCCAGCAGCCAAGATGCTAGCGGGGGGCACAATGAGCAGTTCTTC
>TRBJ1-1|17|TRBD1|TRBV29-1|.
CSVEDVRDRAVNTEAFF
TGCAGCGTTGAGGACGTCCGGGACAGGGCCGTGAACACTGAAGCTTTCTTT
>TRBJ2-2|16|.|TRBV9|.
CASSVAMRGTTGELFF
TGTGCCAGCAGCGTAGCTATGAGGGGGACCACCGGGGAGCTGTTTTTT
>TRBJ2-2|13|.|TRBV20-1|.
CSARGETTGELFF
TGCAGTGCTAGGGGTGAGACTACCGGGGAGCTGTTTTTT
>TRBJ2-2|17|TRBD1|TRBV12-3/TRBV12-4|few
CASSLDRGIRNTGELFF
TGTGCCAGCAGTCTGGACAGGGGTATTCGGAACACCGGGGAGCTGTTTTTT
>TRBJ2-2|14|.|TRBV7-8|few
CASRPHGGTGELFF
TGTGCCAGCAGGCCTCATGGGGGCACCGGGGAGCTGTTTTTT
>TRBJ2-1|14|TRBD1|TRBV7-9|.
CASSFGTGFYEQFF
TGTGCCAGCAGCTTCGGGACAGGTTTTTATGAGCAGTTCTTC
>TRBJ1-5|15|TRBD1|TRBV6-2/TRBV6-3|.
CASSYRDRGDQPQHF
TGTGCCAGCAGTTACAGGGACAGGGGGGATCAGCCCCAGCATTTT
>TRBJ1-2|14|TRBD1|TRBV7-9|.
CASSFLGTASGYTF
TGTGCCAGCAGCTTTCTGGGGACAGCAAGTGGCTACACCTTC
>TRBJ1-1|14|.|TRBV6-2/TRBV6-3|.
CASSFPTEYPEAFF
TGTGCCAGCAGTTTCCCCACTGAGTACCCTGAAGCTTTCTTT
>TRBJ1-2|15|.|TRBV6-5|few
CASSYSMQGGIGYTF
TGTGCCAGCAGTTACTCGATGCAGGGAGGGATTGGCTACACCTTC
>TRBJ1-2|11|.|TRBV19|.
CASKQGTGYTF
TGTGCCAGTAAACAAGGAACTGGCTACACCTTC
>TRBJ2-3|15|TRBD2|TRBV4-3|.
CASSQDGGSTDTQYF
TGCGCCAGCAGCCAAGACGGGGGGAGCACAGATACGCAGTATTTT
>TRBJ2-1|19|TRBD2|TRBV6-2/TRBV6-3|.
CASSYSPAGGDRSYNEQFF
TGTGCCAGCAGTTACTCGCCCGCGGGGGGGGACAGATCCTACAATGAGCAGTTCTTC
>TRBJ1-5|16|TRBD1|TRBV6-4|once
CASSDLRDRVDQPQHF
TGTGCCAGCAGTGACCTCCGGGACAGGGTTGACCAGCCCCAGCATTTT
>TRBJ2-1|15|TRBD2|TRBV5-6|.
CASSLTSGGWNEQFF
TGTGCCAGCAGCTTGACTAGCGGGGGATGGAATGAGCAGTTCTTC
>TRBJ2-5|10|.|TRBV7-9|.
CASAREAQYF
TGTGCCAGCGCGAGGGAGGCCCAGTACTTC
>TRBJ2-5|13|.|TRBV21-1|.
CASATGGRETQYF
TGTGCCAGCGCGACAGGGGGGCGAGAGACCCAGTACTTC
>TRBJ2-3|14|.|TRBV6-5|few
CASSGWGGTDTQYF
TGTGCCAGCAGTGGGTGGGGCGGCACAGATACGCAGTATTTT
>TRBJ1-3|15|.|TRBV12-5|.
CASGLGVSSGNTIYF
TGTGCTAGTGGTTTGGGGGTCTCCTCTGGAAACACCATATATTTT
>TRBJ1-2|14|.|TRBV15|few
CATSRDRASYGYTF
TGTGCCACCAGCAGAGACAGGGCCAGCTATGGCTACACCTTC
>TRBJ2-3|16|TRBD2|TRBV3-1|.
CASSRNRDYLGDTQYF
TGTGCCAGCAGCCGTAACCGGGACTACCTCGGAGATACGCAGTATTTT
>TRBJ2-5|17|TRBD2|TRBV7-6|few
CASSYLADSLLWETQYF
TGTGCCAGCAGCTACCTAGCGGACTCATTACTGTGGGAGACCCAGTACTTC
>TRBJ2-1|14|TRBD2|TRBV20-1|.
CSAVSAGAACEQFF
TGCAGTGCTGTCTCAGCGGGGGCGGCATGTGAGCAGTTCTTC
>TRBJ1-1|14|.|TRBV14|.
CASSLMGLSTEAFF
TGTGCCAGCAGCCTTATGGGGCTTAGCACTGAAGCTTTCTTT
>TRBJ2-1|13|TRBD1|TRBV12-3/TRBV12-4|.
CASTDRGRNEQFF
TGTGCCAGCACTGACAGGGGGCGTAATGAGCAGTTCTTC
>TRBJ1-4|15|.|TRBV4-3|.
CASSQEWEGNEKLFF
TGCGCCAGCAGCCAAGAATGGGAAGGCAATGAAAAACTGTTTTTT
>TRBJ2-1|21|TRBD1|TRBV27|.
CASSLSGSWDSHPSSYNEQFF
TGTGCCAGCAGTTTATCGGGTAGTTGGGACAGCCACCCAAGCTCCTACAATGAGCAGTTCTTC